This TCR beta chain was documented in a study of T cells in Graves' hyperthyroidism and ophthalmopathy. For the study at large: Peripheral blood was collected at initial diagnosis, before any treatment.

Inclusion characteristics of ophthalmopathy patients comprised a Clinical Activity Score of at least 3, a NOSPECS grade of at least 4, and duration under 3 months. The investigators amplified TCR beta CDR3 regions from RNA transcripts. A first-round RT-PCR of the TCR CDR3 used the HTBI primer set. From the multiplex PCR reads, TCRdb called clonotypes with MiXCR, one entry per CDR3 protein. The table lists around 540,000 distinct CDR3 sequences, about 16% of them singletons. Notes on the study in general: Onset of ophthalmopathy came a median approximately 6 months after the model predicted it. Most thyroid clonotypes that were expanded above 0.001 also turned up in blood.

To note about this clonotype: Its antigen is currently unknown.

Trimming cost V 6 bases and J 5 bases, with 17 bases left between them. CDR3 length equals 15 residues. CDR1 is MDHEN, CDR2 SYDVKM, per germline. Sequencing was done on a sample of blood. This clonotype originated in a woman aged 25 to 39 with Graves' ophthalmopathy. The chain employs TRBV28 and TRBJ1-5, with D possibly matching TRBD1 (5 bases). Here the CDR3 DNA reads TGTGCCAGCAGCCTCGGAGGAGGGACCTATCAGCCCCAGCATTTT. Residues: CASSLGGGTYQPQHF.